The present T cell receptor (beta chain) was sequenced within a study of vaccination and CD4 T cells after COVID-19. Overall study: Post-COVID draws followed diagnosis by a median around 100 days (range 35 to 161).

Details on this clonotype: Its specificity is not known.

The treatment denotes: approximately nine-day PBMC culture with coronavirus spike peptide pools or control peptides (ViraFEST assay). ViraFEST used peptide pools to expand antigen-specific T cells, then sequenced TCRs. A negative selection step was used to isolate CD4+ T cells once culture had run for 10 to 11 days. The Oncomine TCR Beta short-read assay sequenced DNA from cultured CD4+ T cells. Genomic DNA was taken out of cultured CD4+ T cells by extraction. TCRdb ran MiXCR on the PCR reads and lists one entry per CDR3 protein. This table has about 20,000 distinct CDR3 sequences, roughly 50% appearing once. V lost 0 bases and J lost 2; bases outside the gene matches: 3. The CDR3 contains 15 residues. Germline CDR1 SNHLY, CDR2 FYNNEI.

The V and J genes are TRBV2 and TRBJ1-1; 7 bases agree with TRBD1. The specimen sequenced was CD4+ T cells from blood, cultured in vitro. This TCR was sampled from a human donor who had recovered from COVID-19. The CDR3 DNA reads as TGTGCCAGCAGTGAAGCCGACAGGGTCAACACTGAAGCTTTCTTT. Its protein is CASSEADRVNTEAFF.